A selection of T cell receptor beta chains follows, all from one sample in a study of cytomegalovirus exposure and HLA in healthy donors. Measured with immunoSEQ multiplex PCR; TCRdb has only the in-frame clones, and not every one. Here the sample spans 150,000 to 200,000 clones, around 75% being singletons. The sample consisted of PBMCs. The receptors shown here come from a woman aged 50 to 65 in good health and CMV-seropositive. CDR3s include the opening cysteine and the closing phenylalanine or tryptophan. Fields, in order: D gene, clone size, V gene, J gene, CDR3 protein, CDR3 DNA. The D gene is left open where the match is weak. The size field is filled for only some rows; it gives once, few, many or a size class.

d_gene: NA
abundance: NA
v_gene: TRBV10-3
j_gene: TRBJ1-1
CDR3aa: CAIAGRNTEAFF
CDR3nt: TGTGCCATCGCAGGCAGGAACACTGAAGCTTTCTTT

d_gene: TRBD1
abundance: NA
v_gene: TRBV5-1
j_gene: TRBJ2-2
CDR3aa: CASSVGDRNTGELFF
CDR3nt: TGCGCCAGCAGCGTGGGGGACAGGAACACCGGGGAGCTGTTTTTT

d_gene: NA
abundance: NA
v_gene: TRBV5-1
j_gene: TRBJ2-2
CDR3aa: CASSLFRANTGELFF
CDR3nt: TGCGCCAGCAGCTTATTCCGGGCGAACACCGGGGAGCTGTTTTTT

d_gene: NA
abundance: NA
v_gene: TRBV6-6
j_gene: TRBJ1-3
CDR3aa: CASSYEATGGGNTIYF
CDR3nt: TGTGCCAGCAGTTACGAGGCGACAGGAGGAGGAAACACCATATATTTT

d_gene: NA
abundance: NA
v_gene: TRBV5-1
j_gene: TRBJ2-3
CDR3aa: CASSLVGQSFRGTDTQYF
CDR3nt: TGCGCCAGCAGCTTGGTTGGACAATCCTTCCGGGGCACAGATACGCAGTATTTT

d_gene: TRBD2
abundance: once
v_gene: TRBV7-6
j_gene: TRBJ2-1
CDR3aa: CASSLAGAGTSGGEQFF
CDR3nt: TGTGCCAGCAGCTTAGCGGGGGCCGGGACTAGCGGGGGTGAGCAGTTCTTC

d_gene: NA
abundance: few
v_gene: TRBV7-6
j_gene: TRBJ1-2
CDR3aa: CASSSFTTNYGYTF
CDR3nt: TGTGCCAGCAGCTCTTTTACAACTAACTATGGCTACACCTTC

d_gene: NA
abundance: NA
v_gene: TRBV27
j_gene: TRBJ1-6
CDR3aa: CASTPGWGQSSPLHF
CDR3nt: TGTGCCAGCACGCCGGGTTGGGGCCAGAGCTCACCCCTCCACTTT

d_gene: NA
abundance: NA
v_gene: TRBV19
j_gene: TRBJ1-4
CDR3aa: CASSATVLAGEKLFF
CDR3nt: TGTGCCAGTAGTGCTACAGTTTTGGCAGGTGAAAAACTGTTTTTT

d_gene: TRBD1
abundance: NA
v_gene: TRBV7-9
j_gene: TRBJ1-2
CDR3aa: CASSYGQGAYGYTF
CDR3nt: TGTGCCAGCAGCTATGGGCAGGGGGCCTATGGCTACACCTTC

d_gene: TRBD1
abundance: NA
v_gene: TRBV5-1
j_gene: TRBJ2-7
CDR3aa: CASSLDRQGAYEQYF
CDR3nt: TGCGCCAGCAGCTTGGATCGACAGGGGGCCTACGAGCAGTACTTC

d_gene: TRBD1
abundance: NA
v_gene: TRBV2
j_gene: TRBJ2-4
CDR3aa: CASGTESKNIQYF
CDR3nt: TGTGCCAGCGGGACAGAGTCCAAAAACATTCAGTACTTC

d_gene: NA
abundance: NA
v_gene: TRBV5-1
j_gene: TRBJ1-1
CDR3aa: CASSWGGDTEAFF
CDR3nt: TGCGCCAGCAGCTGGGGGGGCGACACTGAAGCTTTCTTT

d_gene: TRBD1
abundance: NA
v_gene: TRBV6-5
j_gene: TRBJ1-6
CDR3aa: CASSLGQGNSPLHF
CDR3nt: TGTGCCAGCAGCCTCGGACAGGGGAACTCACCCCTCCACTTT

d_gene: NA
abundance: NA
v_gene: TRBV4-1
j_gene: TRBJ2-1
CDR3aa: CASSQDPGFGWQFF
CDR3nt: TGCGCCAGCAGCCAAGATCCAGGGTTTGGTTGGCAGTTCTTC

d_gene: TRBD2
abundance: NA
v_gene: TRBV5-1
j_gene: TRBJ2-3
CDR3aa: CASSLSSGVEGTQYF
CDR3nt: TGCGCCAGCAGCTTGTCTAGCGGGGTCGAGGGTACGCAGTATTTT

d_gene: NA
abundance: NA
v_gene: TRBV5-4
j_gene: TRBJ2-3
CDR3aa: CASRATSTRGDTQYF
CDR3nt: TGTGCCAGCAGGGCTACTAGCACCCGAGGAGATACGCAGTATTTT

d_gene: NA
abundance: NA
v_gene: TRBV29-1
j_gene: TRBJ2-1
CDR3aa: CSVRSARVSSSSYNEQFF
CDR3nt: TGCAGCGTTCGCTCGGCGCGGGTCTCCTCGAGCTCCTACAATGAGCAGTTCTTC

d_gene: NA
abundance: NA
v_gene: TRBV7-9
j_gene: TRBJ1-2
CDR3aa: CASSLGMADGYTF
CDR3nt: TGTGCCAGCAGCTTAGGTATGGCGGATGGCTACACCTTC

d_gene: TRBD2
abundance: NA
v_gene: TRBV5-8
j_gene: TRBJ2-7
CDR3aa: CASSSRTSGSYEQYF
CDR3nt: TGTGCCAGCAGCTCTAGGACTAGCGGCTCCTACGAGCAGTACTTC

d_gene: NA
abundance: NA
v_gene: TRBV5-1
j_gene: TRBJ1-4
CDR3aa: CASSPSGQLNEKLFF
CDR3nt: TGCGCCAGCAGCCCCAGCGGACAGCTTAATGAAAAACTGTTTTTT

d_gene: NA
abundance: NA
v_gene: TRBV5-5
j_gene: TRBJ1-2
CDR3aa: CASSFQIYGYTF
CDR3nt: TGTGCCAGCAGCTTCCAGATCTATGGCTACACCTTC

d_gene: NA
abundance: once
v_gene: TRBV12-5
j_gene: TRBJ2-3
CDR3aa: CASGSRGAGEDTQYF
CDR3nt: TGTGCTAGTGGTTCCCGGGGGGCCGGCGAAGATACGCAGTATTTT

d_gene: TRBD2
abundance: NA
v_gene: TRBV5-1
j_gene: TRBJ2-3
CDR3aa: CASSLGLAGRTDTQYF
CDR3nt: TGCGCCAGCAGCTTGGGACTAGCGGGGCGCACAGATACGCAGTATTTT

d_gene: NA
abundance: once
v_gene: TRBV19
j_gene: TRBJ1-4
CDR3aa: CASSNRGEKLFF
CDR3nt: TGTGCCAGTAGTAATAGGGGTGAAAAACTGTTTTTT

d_gene: NA
abundance: NA
v_gene: TRBV30
j_gene: TRBJ1-1
CDR3aa: CAWSARQRGTEAFF
CDR3nt: TGTGCCTGGAGCGCGCGGCAAAGAGGCACTGAAGCTTTCTTT

d_gene: TRBD1
abundance: NA
v_gene: TRBV5-6
j_gene: TRBJ1-2
CDR3aa: CASSFPSRDSIYGYTF
CDR3nt: TGTGCCAGCAGCTTCCCCAGCCGGGACAGCATCTATGGCTACACCTTC

d_gene: NA
abundance: NA
v_gene: TRBV9
j_gene: TRBJ2-2
CDR3aa: CASSVGGGEITGELFF
CDR3nt: TGTGCCAGCAGCGTAGGCGGGGGCGAAATCACCGGGGAGCTGTTTTTT

d_gene: NA
abundance: NA
v_gene: TRBV5-1
j_gene: TRBJ2-1
CDR3aa: CASSLGGLGYNEQFF
CDR3nt: TGCGCCAGCAGCTTGGGGGGGCTTGGGTACAATGAGCAGTTCTTC

d_gene: NA
abundance: NA
v_gene: TRBV11-2
j_gene: TRBJ1-4
CDR3aa: CASSLGARGGEVAKLFF
CDR3nt: TGTGCCAGCAGCTTAGGTGCACGCGGGGGAGAGGTAGCTAAACTGTTTTTT

d_gene: NA
abundance: NA
v_gene: TRBV7-9
j_gene: TRBJ1-1
CDR3aa: CASSSSTVRQDLRNAEAFF
CDR3nt: TGTGCCAGCAGCTCCTCTACGGTCCGACAGGACCTTAGGAACGCTGAAGCTTTCTTT

d_gene: NA
abundance: NA
v_gene: TRBV7-3
j_gene: TRBJ2-2
CDR3aa: CASSLDGRSTGELFF
CDR3nt: TGTGCCAGCAGCTTAGATGGTAGGAGCACCGGGGAGCTGTTTTTT

d_gene: TRBD1
abundance: NA
v_gene: TRBV9
j_gene: TRBJ1-2
CDR3aa: CASSGQGQEGNYGYTF
CDR3nt: TGTGCCAGCAGCGGACAGGGTCAGGAGGGTAACTATGGCTACACCTTC

d_gene: NA
abundance: NA
v_gene: TRBV6-1
j_gene: TRBJ2-7
CDR3aa: CSTSSGQSYEQYF
CDR3nt: TGTTCTACATCTAGCGGACAGTCCTACGAGCAGTACTTC

d_gene: NA
abundance: few
v_gene: TRBV27
j_gene: TRBJ1-6
CDR3aa: CASRPGGSYNSPLHF
CDR3nt: TGTGCCAGCAGACCGGGGGGCTCCTATAATTCACCCCTCCACTTT

d_gene: TRBD1
abundance: NA
v_gene: TRBV10-3
j_gene: TRBJ2-1
CDR3aa: CAISPGQGDNEQFF
CDR3nt: TGTGCCATCAGTCCGGGACAGGGGGACAATGAGCAGTTCTTC

d_gene: TRBD1
abundance: NA
v_gene: TRBV7-7
j_gene: TRBJ2-1
CDR3aa: CASSPKVGGYYNEQFF
CDR3nt: TGTGCCAGCAGCCCAAAGGTAGGGGGCTACTACAATGAGCAGTTCTTC

d_gene: TRBD1
abundance: NA
v_gene: TRBV6-1
j_gene: TRBJ1-6
CDR3aa: CASSLMDRGGSPLHF
CDR3nt: TGTGCCAGCAGTTTAATGGACAGGGGTGGTTCACCCCTCCACTTT

d_gene: TRBD1
abundance: NA
v_gene: TRBV2
j_gene: TRBJ1-6
CDR3aa: CASRGTAIANSPLHF
CDR3nt: TGTGCCAGCAGAGGGACAGCCATTGCTAATTCACCCCTCCACTTT

d_gene: NA
abundance: few
v_gene: TRBV4-1
j_gene: TRBJ1-1
CDR3aa: CASSQPWEDTEAFF
CDR3nt: TGCGCCAGCAGCCAACCCTGGGAGGACACTGAAGCTTTCTTT

d_gene: TRBD1
abundance: NA
v_gene: TRBV29-1
j_gene: TRBJ2-3
CDR3aa: CSVESGQGGTDTQYF
CDR3nt: TGCAGCGTTGAGAGCGGACAGGGAGGCACAGATACGCAGTATTTT

d_gene: TRBD1
abundance: once
v_gene: TRBV5-4
j_gene: TRBJ2-1
CDR3aa: CATRGGGAGWNNEQFF
CDR3nt: TGTGCCACCCGAGGGGGCGGCGCAGGTTGGAACAATGAGCAGTTCTTC

d_gene: TRBD1
abundance: NA
v_gene: TRBV18
j_gene: TRBJ1-2
CDR3aa: CASSPTGGVDGYTF
CDR3nt: TGTGCCAGCTCACCAACAGGGGGCGTGGATGGCTACACCTTC

d_gene: NA
abundance: NA
v_gene: TRBV6-7
j_gene: TRBJ1-1
CDR3aa: CASSYSIEGNTEAFF
CDR3nt: TGTGCCAGCAGTTACTCGATCGAGGGGAACACTGAAGCTTTCTTT

d_gene: TRBD1
abundance: once
v_gene: TRBV12-5
j_gene: TRBJ2-7
CDR3aa: CASGEGQVGDEQYF
CDR3nt: TGTGCTAGTGGAGAGGGACAGGTGGGAGACGAGCAGTACTTC

d_gene: NA
abundance: NA
v_gene: TRBV11-2
j_gene: TRBJ2-3
CDR3aa: CASSPESGRYTDTQYF
CDR3nt: TGTGCCAGCAGCCCAGAATCGGGGAGATACACAGATACGCAGTATTTT

d_gene: TRBD1
abundance: few
v_gene: TRBV5-1
j_gene: TRBJ1-1
CDR3aa: CASSSTTGGSEAFF
CDR3nt: TGCGCCAGCAGCTCAACAACAGGGGGTTCGGAAGCTTTCTTT

d_gene: TRBD1
abundance: NA
v_gene: TRBV6-5
j_gene: TRBJ1-2
CDR3aa: CASSPGTGADYGYTF
CDR3nt: TGTGCCAGCAGCCCAGGGACAGGGGCTGACTATGGCTACACCTTC

d_gene: NA
abundance: NA
v_gene: TRBV10-1
j_gene: TRBJ2-5
CDR3aa: CASSPSGKETQYF
CDR3nt: TGCGCCAGCAGTCCATCGGGGAAAGAGACCCAGTACTTC

d_gene: NA
abundance: NA
v_gene: TRBV5-1
j_gene: TRBJ2-3
CDR3aa: CASSSRRGASTDTQYF
CDR3nt: TGCGCCAGCAGCTCTCGCCGGGGGGCTAGCACAGATACGCAGTATTTT

d_gene: NA
abundance: NA
v_gene: TRBV6-1
j_gene: TRBJ1-4
CDR3aa: CASSPRRATNEKLFF
CDR3nt: TGTGCCAGCAGCCCGAGACGGGCAACTAATGAAAAACTGTTTTTT

d_gene: NA
abundance: NA
v_gene: TRBV2
j_gene: TRBJ1-1
CDR3aa: CASSPPQGINPHFNTEAFF
CDR3nt: TGTGCCAGCAGCCCCCCACAGGGAATAAATCCTCATTTTAACACTGAAGCTTTCTTT

d_gene: TRBD1
abundance: few
v_gene: TRBV5-1
j_gene: TRBJ1-1
CDR3aa: CASSLAGTGGGGNTEAFF
CDR3nt: TGCGCCAGCAGCTTGGCCGGGACAGGGGGAGGTGGGAACACTGAAGCTTTCTTT

d_gene: NA
abundance: once
v_gene: TRBV5-6
j_gene: TRBJ1-3
CDR3aa: CASSLFGGSGNTIYF
CDR3nt: TGTGCCAGCAGCTTATTCGGGGGCTCTGGAAACACCATATATTTT

d_gene: NA
abundance: NA
v_gene: TRBV29-1
j_gene: TRBJ1-5
CDR3aa: CSVVSLGAQHF
CDR3nt: TGCAGCGTCGTGTCACTGGGAGCCCAGCATTTT

d_gene: TRBD1
abundance: NA
v_gene: TRBV5-1
j_gene: TRBJ1-2
CDR3aa: CASSSGTGGAGYYGYTF
CDR3nt: TGCGCCAGCAGCTCCGGGACAGGGGGCGCCGGGTACTATGGCTACACCTTC

d_gene: NA
abundance: NA
v_gene: TRBV6-5
j_gene: TRBJ2-7
CDR3aa: CASSYSRGREQYF
CDR3nt: TGTGCCAGCAGTTACTCGCGGGGACGGGAGCAGTACTTC